The 9 T cell receptor beta chains below come from one sample, sequenced in a study of Tregs in tolerant kidney transplant recipients. Profiling relied on immunoSEQ multiplex PCR, and the TCRdb table lists in-frame clones only, not all of them. The sample includes roughly 48,000 clones. Here the sequenced sample was CD4+ T cells from blood, taken before the transplant. All receptors derive from a human donor who received a combined kidney and bone marrow transplant.

In the case of this clone: Read sequence stops 3 residues before the CDR3 end, and the germline J gene provides the missing end. V is TRBV5-1 and J is TRBJ2-7, with D perhaps matching TRBD1 (6 bases). The CDR3 extends over 14 amino acids. Germline-derived CDR1 and CDR2 are SGHRS and YFSETQ. V was trimmed by 4 bases and J by 5 bases, leaving 16 bases between them. The DNA read from the CDR3 is TGCGCCAGCAGCACCGACAGGCCCGACCACGAG. Translation: CASSTDRPDHE. The CDR3 reads in full as CASSTDRPDHEQYF.

Comment on this clone: The read ends 3 residues before the CDR3 terminus; that terminus is restored from the germline J gene. The rearrangement joins TRBV20-1 to TRBJ1-6; 7 bases fit TRBD1. The CDR3 has 14 amino acids. Per germline, CDR1 DFQATT and CDR2 SNEGSKA (reference sequence). Unmatched junction bases numbered 2, after V lost 0 bases and J lost 6 bases. CDR3 DNA (partial): TGCAGTGCTAGAGATCAGGGGGGTAATTCACCC. Encoded protein: CSARDQGGNSP. In full, the CDR3 reads CSARDQGGNSPLHF.

About this clone: The CDR3 goes on 3 residues after the read ends, and that part is filled in from the germline J gene. V and J are TRBV25-1 and TRBJ2-6, with D possibly TRBD2 on 6 matching bases. The CDR3 has 15 amino acids. Trimming cost V 3 bases and J 1 base, with 7 bases left between them. Germline loops: CDR1 MGHDK, CDR2 SYGVNS. The CDR3 bases that were read are TGTGCCAGCAGTGACGGGGGATCTGGGGCCAACGTC. Translated: CASSDGGSGANV. The complete CDR3 reads CASSDGGSGANVLTF.

A word on this clone: The read falls 3 residues short of the CDR3 end, and the missing part is taken from the germline J gene. The chain has TRBV2 and TRBJ2-5, with a tentative D call TRBD1 (6 bases). Germline assignment: CDR1 SNHLY and CDR2 FYNNEI. The CDR3 runs 12 residues. The V end was cut by 10 bases, the J end by 2 bases, with 11 bases between. CDR3 sequence reads: CATRTDQETQYF. The sequenced part of the CDR3 DNA is TGTGCCACACGGACAGATCAAGAGACC.

As concerns this clone: The read gets to within 3 residues of the CDR3 end, and the germline J gene fills in the rest. The chain is built from TRBV10-1 and TRBJ1-6; D not resolved. CDR1 WNHNN and CDR2 SYGVQD come from the germline V gene (reference sequence). CDR3 length equals 13 residues. Trimming took off 3 bases at V and 6 bases at J, with 6 bases between the two ends. Partial CDR3 DNA: TGCGCCAGCAGTGATGGCAGTAATTCACCC. Encoded protein: CASSDGSNSP. The whole CDR3 protein reads CASSDGSNSPLHF.

As for this clone: The read ends 3 residues shy of where the CDR3 ends; the end is completed using the germline J gene. The chain combines TRBV11-3 with TRBJ2-3; D is perhaps TRBD1 (6 bases). The V and J ends lost 4 bases and 2 bases respectively, with 10 bases between them. Germline V gene sequence: CDR1 SGHNT, CDR2 YENEEA. The CDR3 length is 14 residues. CDR3 in amino acids: CASSSTGITDTQYF. The CDR3 DNA, read in part, is TGTGCCAGCAGCTCTACAGGGATCACAGATACG.

Comments on this clone: The read ends 3 residues shy of where the CDR3 ends; the end is completed using the germline J gene. The J gene is TRBJ2-3, the V gene TRBV6-2 or TRBV6-3, with D possibly TRBD2 on 6 matching bases. Germline V lookup: CDR1 MNHEY, CDR2 SVGEGT. The CDR3 spans 16 residues. The CDR3: CASSYGAGGEVRAQYF. The DNA read from the CDR3 is TGTGCCAGCAGTTACGGGGCAGGTGGGGAGGTGAGAGCG.

Turning to this clone: The CDR3 goes on 3 residues after the read ends, and that part is filled in from the germline J gene. The chain recombines TRBV5-6 with TRBJ2-7; D gene unclear. The CDR3 is made up of 14 amino acids. The ends were cut back, 1 base at V and 1 base at J, with 9 bases in the middle. Germline-derived CDR1 and CDR2 are SGHDT and YYEEEE. Partial CDR3 DNA: TGTGCCAGCAGCTTGAGGGCGTCGTCCTACGAG. Protein: CASSLRASSYE. Given in full, the CDR3 is CASSLRASSYEQYF.

For this clone: The missing CDR3 end, 3 residues past where the read stops, is filled in from the germline J gene. The rearrangement links TRBV30 to TRBJ1-4, with D unclear. The length of the CDR3 is 13 residues. V was clipped by 4 bases and J by 0 bases, with 6 bases between them. Germline V CDR1 and CDR2: GTSNPN, SVGIG (reference sequence). CDR3 protein: CAWTGATNEKLFF. Incomplete CDR3 DNA: TGTGCCTGGACAGGAGCAACTAATGAAAAA.